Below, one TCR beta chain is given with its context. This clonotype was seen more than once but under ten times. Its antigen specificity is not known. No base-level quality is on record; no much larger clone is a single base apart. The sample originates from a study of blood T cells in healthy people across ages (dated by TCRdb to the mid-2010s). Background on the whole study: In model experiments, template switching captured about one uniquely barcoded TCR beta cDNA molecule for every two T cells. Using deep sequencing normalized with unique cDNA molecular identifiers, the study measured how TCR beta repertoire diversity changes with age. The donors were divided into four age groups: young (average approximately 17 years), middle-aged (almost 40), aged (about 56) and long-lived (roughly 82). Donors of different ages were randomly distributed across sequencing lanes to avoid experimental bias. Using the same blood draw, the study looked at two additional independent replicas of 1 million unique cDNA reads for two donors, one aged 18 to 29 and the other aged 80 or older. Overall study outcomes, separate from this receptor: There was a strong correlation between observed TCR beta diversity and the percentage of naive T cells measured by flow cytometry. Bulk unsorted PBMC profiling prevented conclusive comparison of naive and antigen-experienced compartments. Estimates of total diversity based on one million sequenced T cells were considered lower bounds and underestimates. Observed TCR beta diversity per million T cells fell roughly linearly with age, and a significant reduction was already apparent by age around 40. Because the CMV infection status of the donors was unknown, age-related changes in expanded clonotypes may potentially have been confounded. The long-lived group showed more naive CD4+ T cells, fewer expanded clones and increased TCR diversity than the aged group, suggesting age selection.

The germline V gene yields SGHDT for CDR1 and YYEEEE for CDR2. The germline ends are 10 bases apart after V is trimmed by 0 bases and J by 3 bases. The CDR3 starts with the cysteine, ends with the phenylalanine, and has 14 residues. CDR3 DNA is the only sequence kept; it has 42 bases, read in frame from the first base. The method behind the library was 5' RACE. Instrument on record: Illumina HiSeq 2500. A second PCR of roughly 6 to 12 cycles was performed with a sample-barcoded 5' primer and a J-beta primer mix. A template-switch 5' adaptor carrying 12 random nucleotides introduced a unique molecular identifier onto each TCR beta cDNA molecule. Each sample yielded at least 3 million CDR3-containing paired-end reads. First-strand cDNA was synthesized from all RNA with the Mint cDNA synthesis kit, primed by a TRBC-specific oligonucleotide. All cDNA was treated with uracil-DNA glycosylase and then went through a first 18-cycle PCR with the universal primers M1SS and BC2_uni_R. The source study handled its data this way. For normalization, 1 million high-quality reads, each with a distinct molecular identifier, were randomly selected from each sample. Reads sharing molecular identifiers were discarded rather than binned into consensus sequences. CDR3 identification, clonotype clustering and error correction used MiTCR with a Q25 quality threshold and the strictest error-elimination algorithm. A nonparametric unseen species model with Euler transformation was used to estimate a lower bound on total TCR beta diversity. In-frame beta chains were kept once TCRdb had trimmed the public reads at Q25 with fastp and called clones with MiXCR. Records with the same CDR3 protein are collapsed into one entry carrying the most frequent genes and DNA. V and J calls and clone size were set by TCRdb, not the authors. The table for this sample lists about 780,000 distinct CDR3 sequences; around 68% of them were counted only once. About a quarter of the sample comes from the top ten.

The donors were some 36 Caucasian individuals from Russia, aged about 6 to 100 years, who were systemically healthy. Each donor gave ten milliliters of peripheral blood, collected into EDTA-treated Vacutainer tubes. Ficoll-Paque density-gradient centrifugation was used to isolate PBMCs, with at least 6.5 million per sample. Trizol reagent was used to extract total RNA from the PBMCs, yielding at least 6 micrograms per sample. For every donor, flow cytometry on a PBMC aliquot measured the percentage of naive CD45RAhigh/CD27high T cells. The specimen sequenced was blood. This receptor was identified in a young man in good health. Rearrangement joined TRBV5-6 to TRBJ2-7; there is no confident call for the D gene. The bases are TGTGCCAGCAGCTTGGCCCAGGCAATCTACGAGCAGTACTTC. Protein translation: CASSLAQAIYEQYF.